Shown below are 12 T cell receptor beta chains from a single sample sequenced in a study of blood T cell repertoires in COVID-19. Clones were read by immunoSEQ multiplex PCR, and TCRdb kept only the in-frame ones, dropping some. This table holds around 47,000 clones, over 80% found once. The sequenced sample consisted of peripheral blood. These receptors came from a man between 65 and 80 years old with active COVID-19.

V gene TRBV5-8 combines with J gene TRBJ2-5; TRBD2 agrees at 10 bases. The V gene's germline CDR1 is SGHTS and CDR2 YDEGEE. The CDR3 totals 15 residues. V lost 4 bases to trimming and J lost 3 bases; unmatched junction nucleotides: 6. CDR3 nucleotide sequence: TGTGCCAGCAGCCTTAAGAGCGGGGGGGAAGAGACCCAGTACTTC. Protein product: CASSLKSGGEETQYF. Full variable domain (rest looked up from reference TRBV5-8 and TRBJ2-5): EAGVTQSPTHLIKTRGQQATLRCSPISGHTSVYWYQQALGLGLQFLLWYDEGEERNRGNFPPRFSGRQFPNYSSELNVNALELEDSALYLCASSLKSGGEETQYFGPGTRLLVL.

This chain links TRBV28 with TRBJ1-1, with D tentatively TRBD1 (6 bases). CDR1 MDHEN and CDR2 SYDVKM come from the germline V gene. This CDR3 has 13 amino acids. Trimming shortened V by 3 bases and J by 9 bases, and 14 bases separated the two germline ends. The CDR3 here is CASSFLGTNQAFF. CDR3 coding DNA: TGTGCCAGCAGTTTTTTGGGGACAAACCAAGCTTTCTTT. The whole variable domain, remainder taken from reference TRBV28 and TRBJ1-1, is DVKVTQSSRYLVKRTGEKVFLECVQDMDHENMFWYRQDPGLGLRLIYFSYDVKMKEKGDIPEGYSVSREKKERFSLILESASTNQTSMYLCASSFLGTNQAFFGQGTRLTVV.

V gene TRBV3-1 (or the pseudogene TRBV3-2) combines with J gene TRBJ2-1, with a possible D match to TRBD2 (6 bases). The CDR3 is made up of 16 amino acids. V lost 0 bases to trimming and J lost 0 bases, with 9 bases between them. CDR1 is LGHDT and CDR2 is YNNKEL in the germline V gene (reference sequence). The DNA for the CDR3 is TGTGCCAGCAGCCAAGAACGGGGGATCTCCTACAATGAGCAGTTCTTC. It translates to CASSQERGISYNEQFF.

In this sample, this clone turned up a few times. The gene calls are TRBV12-3 or TRBV12-4 and TRBJ2-2; 8 nucleotides match TRBD1. Losses at the gene ends were 9 bases for V and 5 bases for J; bases not matched to a gene: 5. This CDR3 is 13 amino acids long. For the CDR3, the DNA is TGTGCCAGTCGGACAGGGAGGACCGGGGAGCTGTTTTTT. This encodes CASRTGRTGELFF.

CDR3 nucleotides: TGTGCCAGCGGAAGCGGGGGGCAAGGTAATTCACCCCTCCACTTT. This gives the protein CASGSGGQGNSPLHF. This chain uses TRBV2 with TRBJ1-6; tentatively, D is TRBD1 (6 bases). CDR3 length equals 15 residues. V gave up 8 bases and J gave up 6 bases, with 17 bases separating them. Germline V lookup: CDR1 SNHLY, CDR2 FYNNEI.

This clone appeared once. The chain couples TRBV18 to TRBJ2-7; 7 bases are a match to TRBD2. Germline V gene data show CDR1 as KGHSH and CDR2 as LQKENI. The length of the CDR3 is 12 residues. With 4 bases clipped from V and 3 bases from J, the junction kept 0 bases outside the gene matches. The CDR3 region is CASSRDYYEQYF. CDR3 DNA sequence: TGTGCCAGCTCACGGGACTACTACGAGCAGTACTTC. Looking up the rest from reference TRBV18 and TRBJ2-7 gives the full variable domain: NAGVMQNPRHLVRRRGQEARLRCSPMKGHSHVYWYRQLPEEGLKFMVYLQKENIIDESGMPKERFSAEFPKEGPSILRIQQVVRGDSAAYFCASSRDYYEQYFGPGTRLTVT.

This rearrangement joins TRBV7-9 to TRBJ2-3; the match to TRBD2 covers 11 bases. Germline CDR1 reads SEHNR; CDR2 reads FQNEAQ (reference sequence). V lost 2 bases and J lost 2; bases outside the gene matches: 3. The CDR3 loop spans 16 amino acids. The CDR3 coding sequence is TGTGCCAGCAGCTTACTAGCGGGGGGATTCACAGATACGCAGTATTTT. Its translation: CASSLLAGGFTDTQYF.

This sequence joins TRBV5-4 and TRBJ2-2; 8 bases line up with TRBD2. Germline assignment: CDR1 SGHNT and CDR2 YYREEE (reference sequence). The V gene end was trimmed by 4 bases and the J gene end by 4 bases; junction bases not matched to a gene: 9. The CDR3 covers 16 residues. CDR3 nucleotides: TGTGCCAGCAGCCCTCTTGGCGGGGGGATCACCGGGGAGCTGTTTTTT. Translation: CASSPLGGGITGELFF.

This clone was seen more than once but under ten times. This rearrangement joins TRBV11-1 to TRBJ1-2; TRBD1 matches at 8 bases. This CDR3 spans 15 amino acids. CDR1 is SGHAT, CDR2 FQDESV, per germline (reference sequence). Losses at the gene ends were 3 bases for V and 4 bases for J; bases not matched to a gene: 7. As DNA, the CDR3 is TGTGCCAGCAGCTTCGGTACAGGGGGGAGCTATGGCTACACCTTC. Its translation is CASSFGTGGSYGYTF.

The chain has TRBV29-1 and TRBJ1-3; D uncertain. V was cut by 5 bases and J by 1 base, with 9 bases left in between. CDR3 length equals 13 residues. CDR1 is SQVTM, CDR2 ANQGSEA, per germline. CDR3 bases: TGCAGCGTTCATGAGGGTTCTGGAAACACCATATATTTT. Translating it yields CSVHEGSGNTIYF.

The count of this clone is one. A read error may account for a junction end that differs from germline. This chain uses TRBV2 with TRBJ1-5, with 7 bases that match TRBD1. The CDR3 covers 17 residues. Germline CDR1 reads SNHLY; CDR2 reads FYNNEI. CDR3 amino acids: CASREDRARNRNQPQHF. The CDR3 nucleotides read TGTGCCAGCAGGGAAGACAGGGCCAGGAATCGCAATCAGCCCCAGCATTTT.

This clone has a handful of counts. The chain links TRBV28 to TRBJ1-5; D remains ambiguous. The CDR3 runs to 12 residues. Germline loops: CDR1 MDHEN, CDR2 SYDVKM. With 6 bases removed from V and 9 bases from J, the gap between germline ends came to 12 bases. The CDR3 DNA is TGTGCCAGCAGCCCTGTCGCAGGGCCCCAGCATTTT. It translates to CASSPVAGPQHF.